This T cell receptor (beta chain) derives from a study of blood T cell repertoires in COVID-19 (dated by TCRdb to between 2020 and 2021). For context, the study as a whole: Collaborator samples came from the United States, Italy and Spain and covered acute and convalescent phases of COVID-19. A freely available public database, intended as a resource for researchers studying the immune response to SARS-CoV-2, is where the repertoires were released. Sample metadata almost always included a de-identified subject ID, COVID-19 status, age in years and sex. The material from the prospective study consisted of cDNA or gDNA derived from T cells, B-cell-depleted T cells, or PBMCs. Deeply sampled blood TCRbeta repertoires from subjects exposed to, actively infected with, or recovered from COVID-19 were included in the dataset. Where HLA class I and class II types were available, the types were taken from metadata supplied by the sample provider, not from assay-based typing. Samples came from the ongoing ImmuneRACE study (first 160 participants) plus 1,254 subjects from 6 global collaborators. Study-wide conclusions, independent of this receptor: The amount of clinical and demographic metadata varied by source and participant and was provided uncurated.

Each collaborating institution followed its own protocols to collect whole blood in K2EDTA tubes. Collaborator samples were shipped for TCRbeta analysis as frozen whole blood, isolated PBMCs, or DNA extracted from either sample type. As regards this clone: What this receptor recognizes is not known. No quality values exist for individual bases; no much larger clone is one base distant.

The immunoSEQ Assay, a bias-controlled multiplex PCR, was used to amplify TCRbeta CDR3 regions from genomic DNA. On the authors' methods: The number of nucleated cells in each sample was estimated from the amplification of reference gene primers within the assay. To quantify the absolute abundance of each unique TCRbeta CDR3 rearrangement, sequence reads were collapsed and filtered. For each sample, productive Simpson clonality was calculated by taking the square root of Simpson's diversity index across productive rearrangements. The table was pulled from immuneACCESS by TCRdb, which kept in-frame rearrangements only. Such tables lose some clones; where checked, under half of the loss comes from unresolved V genes, and the rest has no known cause. V, J and clone size were drawn from that table, and D and trimming were deduced from the DNA. The sample records approximately 150,000 clones, roughly 83% of which are singletons. The top ten clones comprise about 18% of the sample.

The TCR comes from an elderly woman with acute or convalescent COVID-19. Sequencing was carried out using peripheral blood.

The CDR3 sequence is CASKKQTMNTEAFF. The nucleotide sequence reads as follows: TGTGCCAGCAAAAAACAGACTATGAACACTGAAGCTTTCTTT. The sequence joins TRBV6-5 to TRBJ1-1, with no reliable assignment of the D segment. The CDR3 numbers 14 residues from cysteine through phenylalanine. Only the CDR3 part of the read is kept: 42 bases, read in frame from the first base. V and J are truncated by 7 bases and 0 bases respectively, leaving an intervening sequence of 12 bases. The germline V gene specifies MNHEY as CDR1 and SVGAGI as CDR2.